This TCR beta chain emerged from a study of T cell changes during pregnancy in multiple sclerosis. This table comes from immunoSEQ multiplex PCR, and its TCRdb copy is limited to in-frame clones, with some not included. Of 85,000 to 90,000 clones in the sample, around 94% were seen once. CDR3 length: 17 residues. The germline V gene has CDR1 MDHEN and CDR2 SYDVKM. The V segment lost 5 bases and the J segment 0 bases; nucleotides outside the gene matches: 10. The chain couples TRBV28 to TRBJ1-1; 9 nucleotides align to TRBD1. This TCR was recovered from a female donor in good health, enrolled as a control in a pregnancy study. The material sequenced was peripheral blood, taken after pregnancy. Here the CDR3 reads CASSVLGGTGLNTEAFF. The CDR3 DNA sequence: TGTGCCAGCAGTGTATTGGGGGGGACAGGGTTGAACACTGAAGCTTTCTTT.